These 10 T cell receptor beta chains originate from one sample sequenced in a study of T cells expressing NK-cell markers. TCRdb reworked the 5' RACE reads into one entry per CDR3 protein, no DNA. The table for this sample gives about 430,000 distinct CDR3 sequences. What was sequenced was blood T cells: a sorted CD56 or NKG2C T cell subset, CD4+ or CD8+ T cells, or bulk PBMC T cells (not recorded which). The receptors originated from a woman in her forties or fifties in good health.

The CDR3 reads CSASGPWATSGGGTDTQYF. The gene calls are TRBV20-1 and TRBJ2-3; TCRdb selects TRBD2, and the lack of DNA leaves this call unchecked. Germline loops: CDR1 DFQATT, CDR2 SNEGSKA (reference sequence). The CDR3 covers 19 residues.

The CDR3 is CATSRGLAGETQYF. The chain joins TRBV15 to TRBJ2-5; there is no DNA to check the TCRdb D call of TRBD2. Germline-derived CDR1 and CDR2 are LNHNV and YYDKDF (reference sequence). The CDR3 loop spans 14 amino acids. The entire variable domain, with the rest obtained from reference TRBV15 and TRBJ2-5, is as follows: DAMVIQNPRYQVTQFGKPVTLSCSQTLNHNVMYWYQQKSSQAPKLLFHYYDKDFNNEADTPDNFQSRRPNTSFCFLDIRSPGLGDTAMYLCATSRGLAGETQYFGPGTRLLVL.

This sequence joins TRBV7-7 and TRBJ2-2; TCRdb indicates TRBD1, and absent DNA this call remains unverified. CDR3 length: 14 residues. Germline CDR1 SSHAT, CDR2 FNYEAQ (reference sequence). The CDR3 region is CASSFGGVPGELFF.

The rearrangement joins TRBV13 to TRBJ1-3; TCRdb calls TRBD1, which cannot be checked without DNA. Germline CDR1 PRHDT, CDR2 FYEKMQ (reference sequence). The CDR3 spans 14 residues. CDR3: CASRLWGANWTIYF. The full variable domain, rest sourced from reference TRBV13 and TRBJ1-3, is AAGVIQSPRHLIKEKRETATLKCYPIPRHDTVYWYQQGPGQDPQFLISFYEKMQSDKGSIPDRFSAQQFSDYHSELNMSSLELGDSALYFCASRLWGANWTIYFGEGSWLTVV.

The chain joins TRBV6-6 to TRBJ2-1; no DNA is available, so the TRBD2 call from TCRdb remains unchecked. The CDR3 length is 16 residues. Germline assignment: CDR1 MNHNY and CDR2 SVGAGI (reference sequence). CDR3 amino acids: CASSSSSVSSYNEQFF.

This rearrangement joins TRBV5-1 to TRBJ1-5; the D gene TCRdb calls, TRBD1, cannot be checked with no DNA. The germline V gene encodes CDR1 SGHRS and CDR2 YFSETQ. This CDR3 region has 15 residues. This CDR3 reads CASSLGQGAGQPQHF. Variable domain in full (rest from reference TRBV5-1 and TRBJ1-5): KAGVTQTPRYLIKTRGQQVTLSCSPISGHRSVSWYQQTPGQGLQFLFEYFSETQRNKGNFPGRFSGRQFSNSRSEMNVSTLELGDSALYLCASSLGQGAGQPQHFGDGTRLSIL.

V usage is TRBV9 and J usage is TRBJ1-1; TCRdb's D call of TRBD1 is untestable without DNA. The germline gives CDR1 SGDLS, CDR2 YYNGEE. CDR3 length: 16 amino acids. CDR3: CASSVVGQGGFTEAFF.

This chain joins TRBV12-3 or TRBV12-4 and TRBJ2-1; the D call of TRBD2 rests on TCRdb alone, since no DNA is present to check it. This CDR3 has 15 amino acids. CDR3 in amino acids: CASTTVASGPNEQFF.

V is TRBV3-1 and J is TRBJ1-1. CDR3 size: 12 residues. The germline CDR1 and CDR2 sequences are LGHDT and YNNKEL (reference sequence). The CDR3 here is CASSHLDGEAFF. The complete variable domain, with remaining parts taken from reference TRBV3-1 and TRBJ1-1, reads DTAVSQTPKYLVTQMGNDKSIKCEQNLGHDTMYWYKQDSKKFLKIMFSYNNKELIINETVPNRFSPKSPDKAHLNLHINSLELGDSAVYFCASSHLDGEAFFGQGTRLTVV.

The chain combines TRBV5-1 with TRBJ2-2. CDR1 is SGHRS, CDR2 YFSETQ, per germline. CDR3 length equals 14 residues. The CDR3 reads CASSQPTNTGELFF.